This TCR beta chain was recovered during a study of graft-versus-host responses after intestinal transplantation. Overall study context: Anti-thymocyte globulin induction, then tacrolimus and steroids for about 3 years, went to all recipients. Findings of the study overall: Some GvH clones were seen earlier in gut or blood, suggesting intestinal origin. With peak circulating GvH clone levels came an association with early post-transplant HvG declines.

The CDR3 covers 13 residues. Trimming took off 5 bases at V and 0 bases at J, with 7 bases between the two ends. CDR1 LNHDA and CDR2 SQIVND come from the germline V gene (reference sequence). In its sample, this clone was seen once. Its antigen is undetermined. Measured with immunoSEQ multiplex PCR; TCRdb has only the in-frame clones, and not every one. The top ten clones hold around 0.17% of a sample with 85,000 to 100,000 clones, roughly 92% of them seen once. This chain joins TRBV19 and TRBJ2-5; TRBD2 is a possible D gene (5 bases). The sample here was unstimulated CD4+ T cells sorted from spleen or lymph node cells, taken before intestinal transplant. This receptor was obtained from a human donor who received an intestinal transplant. CDR3 bases: TGTGCCAGTAGTGAGGGCTACCAAGAGACCCAGTACTTC. It yields the protein CASSEGYQETQYF.